The source of this T cell receptor (beta chain) is a study of cytomegalovirus exposure and HLA in healthy donors. Study as a whole: Researchers found that more than 70% of about 400 genotyped donors fell within the Caucasian-associated ancestry cluster.

Primers: 60 Vbeta forward and 13 Jbeta reverse. TCRdb's copy holds only in-frame clones and misses some; the assay was immunoSEQ multiplex PCR. The table has 75,000 or so clones, around 70% seen once. General study results and limits: An analysis that was carried out later associated 16,951 TCR beta sequences with HLA alleles at 0.05 false discovery rate. Cytomegalovirus-associated TCR beta chains were listed, numbering 164. Among immune exposure information, only CMV serostatus was available.

The trim removed 3 bases at V and 0 bases at J, leaving 11 bases unmatched. The germline gives CDR1 PRHDT, CDR2 FYEKMQ (reference sequence). The CDR3 is 17 amino acids. Remarks on this clone: Antigen specificity is unknown.

This TCR was sampled from a man aged 35-49 years in good health and CMV-seropositive. V gene TRBV13 combines with J gene TRBJ2-7; TRBD1 agrees at 7 bases. The sequencing input was PBMCs. The CDR3 sequence is CASSLGDRALSSYEQYF. Written as DNA, the CDR3 is TGTGCCAGCAGCTTGGGAGACAGGGCCCTCAGCTCCTACGAGCAGTACTTC.